These 2 T cell receptor beta chains came from one sample sequenced in a study of resident and recirculating memory T cells in vitiligo. TCRdb's copy holds only in-frame clones and misses some; the assay was immunoSEQ multiplex PCR. The sample holds some 70,000 clones, approximately 90% seen once. The sample consisted of blood. Receptors were obtained from a male donor with vitiligo.

The chain has TRBV4-3 and TRBJ1-4, with a possible D match to TRBD1 (5 bases). The CDR3 is made up of 17 amino acids. Trimming stripped 0 bases from V and 0 bases from J, with 11 bases between. Germline values: CDR1 LGHNA, CDR2 YSLEER. The CDR3 loop reads CASSQDWRGTTNEKLFF. CDR3 nucleotides: TGCGCCAGCAGCCAAGACTGGAGGGGTACAACTAATGAAAAACTGTTTTTT.

The chain recombines TRBV11-2 with TRBJ1-1; TRBD1 matches at 10 bases. Germline V gene data show CDR1 as SGHAT and CDR2 as FQNNGV. V lost 5 bases to trimming and J lost 3 bases; unmatched junction nucleotides: 9. CDR3 length equals 16 residues. DNA of the CDR3: TGTGCCAGCAGCCCAGGGACAGGGGCAGGGTACACTGAAGCTTTCTTT. Translated, it gives CASSPGTGAGYTEAFF.